This TCR beta chain was retrieved from a study of T-cell reconstitution after alpha-beta-depleted transplantation in children. Study observations and caveats: A year post-transplant, T-cell counts and diversity derived mostly from newly produced T cells. Some patients' high day-60 TCRbeta diversity was traced to surviving recipient T cells and thymic progenitors.

The library targeted TCRbeta and was prepared with unique molecular identifiers. TCRdb re-called the PCR reads through MiXCR, storing one row per CDR3 protein. The sample contains roughly 310,000 distinct CDR3 sequences, roughly 21% of which appear only once. Trimming stripped 3 bases from V and 4 bases from J, with 16 bases between. Germline V gives CDR1 SEHNR, CDR2 FQNEAQ (reference sequence). The CDR3 is 17 amino acids. For this clonotype: Its cognate antigen is unknown.

The source is a male patient between 10 and 17 years old who had a stem cell transplant for acute lymphoblastic leukemia, so the T cells may come from the graft donor. The rearrangement joins TRBV7-9 to TRBJ2-6; D gene ambiguous. Specimen: PBMCs, mostly from graft donor cells, collected 180 days after TCRalphabeta/CD19-depleted stem cell transplant. The CDR3 region is CASSFLLGASGANVLTF. In DNA form, the CDR3 reads TGTGCCAGCAGCTTCCTTTTAGGCGCCTCGGGGGCCAACGTCCTGACTTTC.